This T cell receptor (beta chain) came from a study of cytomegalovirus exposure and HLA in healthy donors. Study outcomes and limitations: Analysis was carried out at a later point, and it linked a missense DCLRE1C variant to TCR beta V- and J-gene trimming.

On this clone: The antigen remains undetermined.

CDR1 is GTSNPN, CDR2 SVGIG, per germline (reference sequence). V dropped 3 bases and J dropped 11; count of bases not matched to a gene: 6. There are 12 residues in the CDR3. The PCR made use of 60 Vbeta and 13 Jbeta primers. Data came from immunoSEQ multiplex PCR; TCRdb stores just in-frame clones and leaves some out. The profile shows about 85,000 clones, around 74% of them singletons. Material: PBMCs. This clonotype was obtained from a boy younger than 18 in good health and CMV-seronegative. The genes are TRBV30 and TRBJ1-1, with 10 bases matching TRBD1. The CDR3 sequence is CAWRPGTGDAFF. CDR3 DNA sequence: TGTGCCTGGAGGCCGGGGACAGGGGACGCTTTCTTT.